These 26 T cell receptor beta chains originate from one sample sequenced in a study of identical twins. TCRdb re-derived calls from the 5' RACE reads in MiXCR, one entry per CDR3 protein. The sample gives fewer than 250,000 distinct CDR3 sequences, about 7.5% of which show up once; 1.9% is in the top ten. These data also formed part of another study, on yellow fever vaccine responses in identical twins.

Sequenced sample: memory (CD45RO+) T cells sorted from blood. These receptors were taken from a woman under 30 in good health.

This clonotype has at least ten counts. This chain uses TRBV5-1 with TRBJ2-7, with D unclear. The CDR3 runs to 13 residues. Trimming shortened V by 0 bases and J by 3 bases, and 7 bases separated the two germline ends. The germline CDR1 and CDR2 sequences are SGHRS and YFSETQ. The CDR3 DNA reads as TGCGCCAGCAGCTTGGATACCAACTACGAGCAGTACTTC. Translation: CASSLDTNYEQYF.

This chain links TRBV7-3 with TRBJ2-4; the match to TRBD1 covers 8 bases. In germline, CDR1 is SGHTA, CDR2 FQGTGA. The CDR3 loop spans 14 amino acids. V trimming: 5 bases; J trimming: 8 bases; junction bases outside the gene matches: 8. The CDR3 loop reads CASSPGQGADIQYF. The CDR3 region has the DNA TGTGCCAGCAGCCCTGGACAGGGTGCGGACATTCAGTACTTC.

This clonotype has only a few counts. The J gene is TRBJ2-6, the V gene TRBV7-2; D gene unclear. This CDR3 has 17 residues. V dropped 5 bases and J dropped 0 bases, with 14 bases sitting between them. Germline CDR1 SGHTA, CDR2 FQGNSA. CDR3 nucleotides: TGTGCCAGCAGCCCGTCGGGCGCTTTCTCTGGGGCCAACGTCCTGACTTTC. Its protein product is CASSPSGAFSGANVLTF.

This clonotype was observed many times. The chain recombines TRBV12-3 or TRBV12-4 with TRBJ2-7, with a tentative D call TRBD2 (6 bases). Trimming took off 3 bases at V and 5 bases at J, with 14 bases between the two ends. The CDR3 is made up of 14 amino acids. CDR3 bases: TGTGCCAGCAGTTTCCTGGGGGGACGGAACGAGCAGTACTTC. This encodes CASSFLGGRNEQYF.

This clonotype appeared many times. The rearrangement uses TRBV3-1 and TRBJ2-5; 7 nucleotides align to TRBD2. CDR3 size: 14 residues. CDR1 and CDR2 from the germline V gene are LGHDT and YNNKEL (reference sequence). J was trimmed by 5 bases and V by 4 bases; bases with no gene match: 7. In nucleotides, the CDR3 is TGTGCCAGCAGCCCTAGCGGATCAGAGGAGACCCAGTACTTC. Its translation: CASSPSGSEETQYF.

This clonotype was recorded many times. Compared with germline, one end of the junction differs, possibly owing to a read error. This CDR3 is CASSVAGASETQYF. The DNA of the CDR3 is TGTGCCAGCAGCGTAGCGGGAGCGTCCGAGACCCAGTACTTC. The chain employs TRBV7-2 and TRBJ2-5; 9 bases are shared with TRBD2. The germline V gene encodes CDR1 SGHTA and CDR2 FQGNSA. The CDR3 totals 14 residues.

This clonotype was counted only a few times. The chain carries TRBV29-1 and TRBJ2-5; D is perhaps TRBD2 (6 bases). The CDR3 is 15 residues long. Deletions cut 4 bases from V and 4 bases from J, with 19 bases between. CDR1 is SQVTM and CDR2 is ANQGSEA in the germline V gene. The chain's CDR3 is CSVGGVTGFRETQYF. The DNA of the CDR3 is TGCAGCGTTGGGGGGGTGACGGGCTTTCGAGAGACCCAGTACTTC.

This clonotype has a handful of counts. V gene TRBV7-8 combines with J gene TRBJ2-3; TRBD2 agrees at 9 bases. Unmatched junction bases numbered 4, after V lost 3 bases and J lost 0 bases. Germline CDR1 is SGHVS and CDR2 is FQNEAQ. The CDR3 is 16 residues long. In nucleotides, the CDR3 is TGTGCCAGCAGCTTTGGCGGGAGGGCTAGCACAGATACGCAGTATTTT. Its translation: CASSFGGRASTDTQYF.

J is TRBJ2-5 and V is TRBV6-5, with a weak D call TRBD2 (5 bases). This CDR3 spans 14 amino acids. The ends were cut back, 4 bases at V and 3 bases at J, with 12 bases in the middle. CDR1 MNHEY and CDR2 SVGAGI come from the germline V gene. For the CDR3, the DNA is TGTGCCAGCAGTTTCTCACCGAGGGAAGAGACCCAGTACTTC. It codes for CASSFSPREETQYF.

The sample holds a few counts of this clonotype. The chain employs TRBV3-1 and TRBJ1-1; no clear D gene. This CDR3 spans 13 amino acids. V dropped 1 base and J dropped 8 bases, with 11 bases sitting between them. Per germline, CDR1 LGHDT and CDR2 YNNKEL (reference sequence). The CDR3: CASSQGGLREAFF. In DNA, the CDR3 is TGTGCCAGCAGCCAAGGAGGGTTGAGAGAAGCTTTCTTT.

CDR3 in DNA: TGCAGCGTGCTAGCGGGAGTATTCTACAATGAGCAGTTCTTC. This codes for CSVLAGVFYNEQFF. V and J are TRBV29-1 and TRBJ2-1; 10 bases line up with TRBD2. The CDR3 has 14 residues. Germline V gives CDR1 SQVTM, CDR2 ANQGSEA. The junction had 5 bases not matched to a gene; V was cut back by 6 bases and J by 3 bases.

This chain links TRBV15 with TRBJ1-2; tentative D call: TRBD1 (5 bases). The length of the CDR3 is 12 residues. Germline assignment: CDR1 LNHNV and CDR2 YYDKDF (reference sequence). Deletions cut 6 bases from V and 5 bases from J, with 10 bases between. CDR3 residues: CATSRQTYGYTF. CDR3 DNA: TGTGCCACCAGTCGACAGACGTATGGCTACACCTTC.

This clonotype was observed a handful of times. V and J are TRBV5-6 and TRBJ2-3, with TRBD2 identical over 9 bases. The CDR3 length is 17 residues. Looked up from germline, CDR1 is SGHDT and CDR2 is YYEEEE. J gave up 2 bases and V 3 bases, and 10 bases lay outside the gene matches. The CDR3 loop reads CASSSSSGGFDTDTQYF. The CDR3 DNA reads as TGTGCCAGCAGCTCTAGTAGCGGGGGATTTGACACAGATACGCAGTATTTT.

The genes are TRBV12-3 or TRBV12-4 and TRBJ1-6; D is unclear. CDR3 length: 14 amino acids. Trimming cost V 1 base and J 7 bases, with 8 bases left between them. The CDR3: CASSLDANNSPLHF. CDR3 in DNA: TGTGCCAGCAGTTTAGATGCGAACAATTCACCCCTCCACTTT.

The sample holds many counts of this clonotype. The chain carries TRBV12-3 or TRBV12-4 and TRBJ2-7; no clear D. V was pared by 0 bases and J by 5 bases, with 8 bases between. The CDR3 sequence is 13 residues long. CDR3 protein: CASSLAGGHEQYF. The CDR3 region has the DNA TGTGCCAGCAGTTTAGCCGGCGGCCACGAGCAGTACTTC.

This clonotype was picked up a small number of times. The CDR3 is CASSTRGVGQPQHF. The CDR3 bases are TGTGCCAGCAGCACAAGGGGGGTCGGGCAGCCCCAGCATTTT. The chain links TRBV7-9 to TRBJ1-5, with D perhaps TRBD1 (6 bases). This CDR3 contains 14 residues. Germline lookup yields CDR1 SEHNR and CDR2 FQNEAQ (reference sequence). V lost 5 bases and J 7 bases, leaving 15 bases between the germline ends.

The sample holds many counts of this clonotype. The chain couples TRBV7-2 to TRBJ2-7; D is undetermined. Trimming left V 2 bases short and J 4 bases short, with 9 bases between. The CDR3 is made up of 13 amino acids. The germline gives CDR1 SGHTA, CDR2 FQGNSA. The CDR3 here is CASSLSSRYEQYF. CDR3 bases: TGTGCCAGCAGCTTATCCAGTCGGTACGAGCAGTACTTC.

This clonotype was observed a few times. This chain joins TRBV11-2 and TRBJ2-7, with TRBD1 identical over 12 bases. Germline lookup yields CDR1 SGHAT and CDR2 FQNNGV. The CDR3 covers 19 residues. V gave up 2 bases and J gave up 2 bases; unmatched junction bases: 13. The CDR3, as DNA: TGTGCCAGCAGCTTAAGAGACCGGGACAGGGGGCAAGGGGCCTACGAGCAGTACTTC. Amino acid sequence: CASSLRDRDRGQGAYEQYF.

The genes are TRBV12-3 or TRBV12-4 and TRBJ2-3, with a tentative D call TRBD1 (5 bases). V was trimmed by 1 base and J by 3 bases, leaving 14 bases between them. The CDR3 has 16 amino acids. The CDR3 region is CASSLGSRALTDTQYF. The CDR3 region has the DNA TGTGCCAGCAGTTTAGGCAGCAGGGCGTTGACAGATACGCAGTATTTT.

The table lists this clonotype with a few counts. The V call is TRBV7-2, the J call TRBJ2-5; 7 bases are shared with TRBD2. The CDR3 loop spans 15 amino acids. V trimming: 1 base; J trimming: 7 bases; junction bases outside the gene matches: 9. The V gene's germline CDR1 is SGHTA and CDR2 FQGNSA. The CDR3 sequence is CASSLVPSGLGTQYF. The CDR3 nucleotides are TGTGCCAGCAGCTTAGTTCCTAGCGGATTGGGGACCCAGTACTTC.

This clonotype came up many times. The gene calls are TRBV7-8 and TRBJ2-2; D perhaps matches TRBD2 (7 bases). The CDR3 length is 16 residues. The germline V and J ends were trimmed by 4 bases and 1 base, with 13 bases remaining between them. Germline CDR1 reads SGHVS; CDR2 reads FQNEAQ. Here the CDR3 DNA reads TGTGCCAGCAGCTCCCTAGGGGGGGAGAACACCGGGGAGCTGTTTTTT. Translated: CASSSLGGENTGELFF. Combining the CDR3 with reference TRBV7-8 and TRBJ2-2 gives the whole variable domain GAGVSQSPRYKVAKRGQDVALRCDPISGHVSLFWYQQALGQGPEFLTYFQNEAQLDKSGLPSDRFFAERPEGSVSTLKIQRTQQEDSAVYLCASSSLGGENTGELFFGEGSRLTVL.

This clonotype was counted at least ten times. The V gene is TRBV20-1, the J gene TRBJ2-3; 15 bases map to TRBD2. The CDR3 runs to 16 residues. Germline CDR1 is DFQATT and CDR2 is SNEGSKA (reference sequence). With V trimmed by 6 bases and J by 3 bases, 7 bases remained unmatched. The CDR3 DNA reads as TGCAGTGCAACCGGGACTAGCGGGGGGCTGACAGATACGCAGTATTTT. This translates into CSATGTSGGLTDTQYF.

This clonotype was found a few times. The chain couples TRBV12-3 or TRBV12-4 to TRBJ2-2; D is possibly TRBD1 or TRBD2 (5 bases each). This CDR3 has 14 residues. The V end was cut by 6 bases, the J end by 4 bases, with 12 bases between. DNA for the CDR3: TGTGCCAGCAGGCCGGGACCGGGCACCGGGGAGCTGTTTTTT. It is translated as CASRPGPGTGELFF.

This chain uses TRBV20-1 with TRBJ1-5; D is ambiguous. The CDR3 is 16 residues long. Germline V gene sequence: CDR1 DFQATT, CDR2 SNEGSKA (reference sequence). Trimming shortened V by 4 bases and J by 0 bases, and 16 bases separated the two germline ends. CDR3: CSAITLAGYSNQPQHF. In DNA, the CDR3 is TGCAGTGCTATCACTTTGGCTGGGTATAGCAATCAGCCCCAGCATTTT.

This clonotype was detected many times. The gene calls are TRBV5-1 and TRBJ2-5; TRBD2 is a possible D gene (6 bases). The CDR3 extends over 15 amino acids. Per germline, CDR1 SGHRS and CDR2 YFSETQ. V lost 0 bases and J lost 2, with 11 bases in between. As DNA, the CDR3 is TGCGCCAGCAGCTTGGACGTAGGAGGGCAAGAGACCCAGTACTTC. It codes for CASSLDVGGQETQYF.

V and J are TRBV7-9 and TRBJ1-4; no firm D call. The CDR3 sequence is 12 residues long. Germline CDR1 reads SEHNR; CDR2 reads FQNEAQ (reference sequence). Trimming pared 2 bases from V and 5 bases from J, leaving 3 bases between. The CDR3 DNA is TGTGCCAGCAGCTTACACAATGAAAAACTGTTTTTT. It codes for CASSLHNEKLFF.